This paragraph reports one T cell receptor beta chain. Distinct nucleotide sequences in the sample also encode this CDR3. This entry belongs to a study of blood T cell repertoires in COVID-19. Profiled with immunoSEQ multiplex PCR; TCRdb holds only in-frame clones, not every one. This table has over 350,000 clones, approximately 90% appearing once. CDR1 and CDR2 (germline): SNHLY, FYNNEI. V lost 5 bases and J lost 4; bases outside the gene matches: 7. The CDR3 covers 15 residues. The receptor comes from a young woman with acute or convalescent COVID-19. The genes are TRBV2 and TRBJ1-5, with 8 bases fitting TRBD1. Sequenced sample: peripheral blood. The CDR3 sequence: CASSSTGTGNQPQHF. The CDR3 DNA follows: TGTGCCAGCAGTAGCACCGGGACAGGTAATCAGCCCCAGCATTTT.